The 31 T cell receptor beta chains given below trace back to one sample, sequenced in a study of T cell responses to AZD1222 COVID-19 vaccine. The protocol was immunoSEQ multiplex PCR, while the TCRdb copy is restricted to in-frame clones and leaves out a portion. Of around 130,000 clones listed, 88% are singletons. The sample in question was peripheral blood, obtained 28 days after the second AZD1222 dose. The source of these receptors is an adult who received the AZD1222 COVID-19 vaccine.

The V call is TRBV7-3, the J call TRBJ2-2; no reliable D call. The CDR3 length is 14 residues. The V gene's germline CDR1 is SGHTA and CDR2 FQGTGA. V was cut by 1 base and J by 6 bases, with 9 bases left in between. The CDR3 protein is CASSLNLVAGELFF. In DNA form, the CDR3 reads TGTGCCAGCAGCTTAAATCTTGTGGCCGGGGAGCTGTTTTTT.

The rearrangement links TRBV6-6 to TRBJ2-2; D is ambiguous. Trimming pared 4 bases from V and 6 bases from J, leaving 12 bases between. Germline values: CDR1 MNHNY, CDR2 SVGAGI (reference sequence). The CDR3 spans 14 residues. The DNA for the CDR3 is TGTGCCAGCAGTTTCTCCCGGGCACCCGGGGAGCTGTTTTTT. Its protein product is CASSFSRAPGELFF.

V and J are TRBV7-3 and TRBJ2-1; TRBD1 might be the D (5 bases). V dropped 3 bases and J dropped 8 bases, with 17 bases sitting between them. CDR3 length: 15 residues. Germline V gene data show CDR1 as SGHTA and CDR2 as FQGTGA. CDR3 in amino acids: CASSFGGHGADEQFF. CDR3 coding DNA: TGTGCCAGCAGCTTCGGCGGACATGGTGCCGATGAGCAGTTCTTC.

The rearrangement joins TRBV5-1 to TRBJ2-7, with a possible D match to TRBD2 (6 bases). V lost 0 bases, J lost 3 bases, and 10 bases lay in between. In germline, CDR1 is SGHRS, CDR2 YFSETQ. The CDR3 runs to 14 residues. The CDR3 DNA sequence: TGCGCCAGCAGCTTGGAGGCGGGAAACTACGAGCAGTACTTC. Its translation: CASSLEAGNYEQYF.

The genes are TRBV11-2 and TRBJ2-1; possible D gene TRBD2, 6 bases. Trimming shortened V by 6 bases and J by 5 bases, and 14 bases separated the two germline ends. Germline CDR1 reads SGHAT; CDR2 reads FQNNGV. This CDR3 has 14 residues. For the CDR3, the DNA is TGTGCCAGCAGGCCGGGCGGGACCAACAATGAGCAGTTCTTC. Protein product: CASRPGGTNNEQFF.

Only a few counts were recorded for this clone. The chain combines TRBV19 with TRBJ1-4; no definite D call. Germline CDR1 LNHDA, CDR2 SQIVND (reference sequence). Trimming removed 6 bases from V and 3 bases from J, with 8 bases in between. This CDR3 has 13 amino acids. Here the CDR3 DNA reads TGTGCCAGTAGGAGGCAGGCTAATGAAAAACTGTTTTTT. This sequence encodes CASRRQANEKLFF.

The chain's CDR3 is CASRPGLNQPQHF. DNA for the CDR3: TGTGCCAGCAGACCCGGACTAAATCAGCCCCAGCATTTT. The V and J genes are TRBV5-4 and TRBJ1-5; D call uncertain. This CDR3 contains 13 residues. CDR1 and CDR2 from the germline V gene are SGHNT and YYREEE (reference sequence). V lost 5 bases and J lost 4, with 10 bases in between.

V usage is TRBV10-3 and J usage is TRBJ2-2; D is unresolved. Trimming removed 1 base from V and 2 bases from J, with 11 bases in between. Germline assignment: CDR1 ENHRY and CDR2 SYGVKD. This CDR3 contains 16 residues. CDR3 DNA: TGTGCCATCAGTGAGTTGGCAAAAACCAACACCGGGGAGCTGTTTTTT. It specifies CAISELAKTNTGELFF.

The gene calls are TRBV5-8 and TRBJ2-3; 13 bases fit TRBD2. The CDR3 extends over 15 amino acids. Germline V gene sequence: CDR1 SGHTS, CDR2 YDEGEE. Trimming removed 1 base from V and 4 bases from J; junction bases left unmatched: 0. The DNA for the CDR3 is TGTGCCAGCAGCTTGACTAGCGGGGGGGCAGATACGCAGTATTTT. As protein: CASSLTSGGADTQYF.

The rearrangement joins TRBV7-2 to TRBJ1-4; D gene ambiguous. This CDR3 is built from 16 residues. In germline, CDR1 is SGHTA, CDR2 FQGNSA. Trimming left V 5 bases short and J 10 bases short, with 23 bases between. Here the CDR3 reads CASSRIASPGRLKLFF. The CDR3 DNA is TGTGCCAGCAGCCGCATCGCCTCCCCGGGCAGGTTAAAACTGTTTTTT. The full variable domain, in which reference TRBV7-2 and TRBJ1-4 provide the parts outside the CDR3, is GAGVSQSPSNKVTEKGKDVELRCDPISGHTALYWYRQSLGQGLEFLIYFQGNSAPDKSGLPSDRFSAERTGGSVSTLTIQRTQQEDSAVYLCASSRIASPGRLKLFFGSGTQLSVL.

The J gene is TRBJ1-4, the V gene TRBV30; D ambiguous. V was trimmed by 2 bases and J by 8 bases, leaving 9 bases between them. The CDR3 runs 12 residues. The germline V gene has CDR1 GTSNPN and CDR2 SVGIG (reference sequence). CDR3 in DNA: TGTGCCTGGAGTCGGGGATACGAAAAACTGTTTTTT. Amino acids: CAWSRGYEKLFF.

This sequence joins TRBV18 and TRBJ2-1; 7 bases are shared with TRBD2. The CDR3 extends over 16 amino acids. Germline assignment: CDR1 KGHSH and CDR2 LQKENI. Trimming cost V 0 bases and J 5 bases; bases outside gene matches: 7. In DNA form, the CDR3 reads TGTGCCAGCTCACCACCGGGAGGGACGGTCAACAATGAGCAGTTCTTC. Protein sequence: CASSPPGGTVNNEQFF.

This clone was recorded once. The V call is TRBV30, the J call TRBJ1-5; no clear D gene. Germline V gives CDR1 GTSNPN, CDR2 SVGIG (reference sequence). Trimming cost V 1 base and J 3 bases, with 10 bases left between them. CDR3 length: 14 residues. CDR3 sequence (DNA): TGTGCCTGGAGTGGTGGGAGAGTCAATCAGCCCCAGCATTTT. Residues: CAWSGGRVNQPQHF.

This chain uses TRBV5-5 with TRBJ2-7; possibly TRBD2 for D (5 bases). This CDR3 contains 14 residues. V lost 0 bases, J lost 5 bases, and 12 bases lay in between. Per the germline V gene, CDR1 is SGHKS and CDR2 is YYEKEE (reference sequence). This chain's CDR3 is CASSLAPLRDEQYF. DNA of the CDR3: TGTGCCAGCAGCTTGGCCCCGCTGAGGGACGAGCAGTACTTC.

This chain links TRBV6-2 or TRBV6-3 with TRBJ1-1; D ambiguous. The CDR3 has 12 residues. Trimming cost V 2 bases and J 3 bases, with 4 bases left between them. Germline lookup yields CDR1 MNHEY and CDR2 SVGEGT. The CDR3 DNA follows: TGTGCCAGCAGTTACCAGTACACTGAAGCTTTCTTT. This codes for CASSYQYTEAFF.

The chain combines TRBV7-9 with TRBJ1-2, with 7 bases matching TRBD1. Germline lookup yields CDR1 SEHNR and CDR2 FQNEAQ (reference sequence). With V trimmed by 5 bases and J by 2 bases, 5 bases remained unmatched. CDR3 size: 14 residues. The CDR3 is CASSDATGNYGYTF. DNA of the CDR3: TGTGCCAGCAGCGACGCGACAGGGAACTATGGCTACACCTTC.

This clone has more than one count but fewer than ten. The rearrangement joins TRBV6-5 to TRBJ1-1; 7 bases fit TRBD1. V lost 6 bases, J lost 10 bases, and 8 bases stayed unmatched. The CDR3 loop spans 12 amino acids. Germline V gene sequence: CDR1 MNHEY, CDR2 SVGAGI. The CDR3 spells CASRSRGRRAFF. In DNA, the CDR3 is TGTGCCAGCAGGTCTAGGGGGCGCAGAGCTTTCTTT.

In this sample, this clone turned up once. J is TRBJ1-6 and V is TRBV5-4; D may be TRBD1 (5 bases). The CDR3 runs to 14 residues. Between the trimmed V and J ends, which lost 4 bases and 14 bases, there was a span of 19 bases. Germline V gene sequence: CDR1 SGHNT, CDR2 YYREEE (reference sequence). CDR3 nucleotide sequence: TGTGCCAGCAGCCCGCGGGACCGCCTTAGGTCCCTCCACTTT. It codes for CASSPRDRLRSLHF.

The chain links TRBV28 to TRBJ1-3; 7 positions agree with TRBD1. Germline values: CDR1 MDHEN, CDR2 SYDVKM. The CDR3 runs 16 residues. Germline trimming cut 6 bases from V and 0 bases from J; bases unmatched to any gene: 8. The chain's CDR3 is CASSSAGQSSGNTIYF. The CDR3 DNA reads TGTGCCAGCAGCTCCGCGGGACAGAGCTCTGGAAACACCATATATTTT. Filled out from reference TRBV28 and TRBJ1-3, the complete variable domain reads DVKVTQSSRYLVKRTGEKVFLECVQDMDHENMFWYRQDPGLGLRLIYFSYDVKMKEKGDIPEGYSVSREKKERFSLILESASTNQTSMYLCASSSAGQSSGNTIYFGEGSWLTVV.

J is TRBJ1-6 and V is TRBV6-1; D is uncertain. V was trimmed by 3 bases and J by 8 bases, leaving 5 bases between them. This CDR3 has 12 amino acids. Germline CDR1 reads MNHNS; CDR2 reads SASEGT. This CDR3 reads CASSDLYSPLHF. For the CDR3, the DNA is TGTGCCAGCAGTGATTTATATTCACCCCTCCACTTT.

The chain has TRBV3-1 (or the pseudogene TRBV3-2) and TRBJ1-2, with 9 bases matching TRBD1. V lost 0 bases, J lost 4 bases, and 0 bases stayed unmatched. Germline values: CDR1 LGHDT, CDR2 YNNKEL (reference sequence). The CDR3 totals 14 residues. CDR3 DNA sequence: TGTGCCAGCAGCCAAGAGGACAGGGGCTATGGCTACACCTTC. Amino acid sequence: CASSQEDRGYGYTF.

The chain joins TRBV7-2 to TRBJ2-7, with D possibly called TRBD1 or TRBD2 (6 bases each). The CDR3 length is 15 residues. In germline, CDR1 is SGHTA, CDR2 FQGNSA. V lost 1 base and J 0 bases, leaving 10 bases between the germline ends. CDR3 amino acids: CASSLDRGPSYEQYF. DNA of the CDR3: TGTGCCAGCAGCTTAGACCGGGGGCCCTCCTACGAGCAGTACTTC.

V gene TRBV25-1 combines with J gene TRBJ2-1; the D is unclear. This CDR3 is 12 amino acids long. V lost 0 bases and J 4 bases, leaving 1 base between the germline ends. Germline loops: CDR1 MGHDK, CDR2 SYGVNS. Here the CDR3 reads CASSEYYNEQFF. The CDR3 nucleotides are TGTGCCAGCAGTGAATATTACAATGAGCAGTTCTTC.

This clone was counted a single time. This CDR3 reads CSVEVNYGYTF. The CDR3 bases are TGCAGCGTTGAAGTTAACTATGGCTACACCTTC. The V gene is TRBV29-1, the J gene TRBJ1-2; D uncertain. Trimming stripped 1 base from V and 1 base from J, with 1 base between. CDR3 length: 11 amino acids. Germline V gene data show CDR1 as SQVTM and CDR2 as ANQGSEA. The full variable domain, completed using reference TRBV29-1 and TRBJ1-2, is SAVISQKPSRDICQRGTSLTIQCQVDSQVTMMFWYRQQPGQSLTLIATANQGSEATYESGFVIDKFPISRPNLTFSTLTVSNMSPEDSSIYLCSVEVNYGYTFGSGTRLTVV.

The chain links TRBV2 to TRBJ1-1; D is unresolved. The CDR3 covers 12 residues. Between the trimmed V and J ends, which lost 4 bases and 7 bases, there was a span of 10 bases. Looked up from germline, CDR1 is SNHLY and CDR2 is FYNNEI. In nucleotides, the CDR3 is TGTGCCAGCAGTGCGAATGGGAATGAAGCTTTCTTT. It encodes CASSANGNEAFF. Complete variable domain (other parts from reference TRBV2 and TRBJ1-1): EPEVTQTPSHQVTQMGQEVILRCVPISNHLYFYWYRQILGQKVEFLVSFYNNEISEKSEIFDDQFSVERPDGSNFTLKIRSTKLEDSAMYFCASSANGNEAFFGQGTRLTVV.

The rearrangement joins TRBV28 to TRBJ1-2, with TRBD1 identical over 9 bases. From germline, CDR1 is MDHEN and CDR2 SYDVKM. The junction had 7 bases not matched to a gene; V was cut back by 2 bases and J by 0 bases. The CDR3 has 17 amino acids. The CDR3 nucleotides are TGTGCCAGCAGTTTAACCCCCGGGACAGGGTCTAACTATGGCTACACCTTC. Protein: CASSLTPGTGSNYGYTF.

The CDR3 nucleotides read TGTGCCAGCAGCCACAGGGGGCGCGGGGTGAGCACTGAAGCTTTCTTT. Protein product: CASSHRGRGVSTEAFF. The V and J genes are TRBV7-8 and TRBJ1-1, with 9 bases lining up with TRBD1. Germline-derived CDR1 and CDR2 are SGHVS and FQNEAQ. J was trimmed by 4 bases and V by 5 bases; bases with no gene match: 11. The CDR3 consists of 16 residues.

The rearrangement links TRBV6-5 to TRBJ2-1; 9 bases are shared with TRBD1. Per germline, CDR1 MNHEY and CDR2 SVGAGI. This CDR3 is built from 15 residues. Unmatched junction bases numbered 7, after V lost 5 bases and J lost 5 bases. CDR3 residues: CASSQQGAPDNEQFF. The CDR3, as DNA: TGTGCCAGCAGTCAACAGGGGGCGCCCGACAATGAGCAGTTCTTC.

The V gene is TRBV7-9, the J gene TRBJ2-1, with TRBD2 identical over 7 bases. CDR3 length equals 15 residues. V shed 1 base, J shed 8 bases, and the junction held 8 bases outside the gene matches. Germline-derived CDR1 and CDR2 are SEHNR and FQNEAQ (reference sequence). CDR3 sequence: CASSLVQAGRDEQFF. The CDR3 DNA follows: TGTGCCAGCAGCTTAGTACAGGCGGGGAGGGATGAGCAGTTCTTC. Full variable domain (outside the CDR3, taken from reference TRBV7-9 and TRBJ2-1): DTGVSQNPRHKITKRGQNVTFRCDPISEHNRLYWYRQTLGQGPEFLTYFQNEAQLEKSRLLSDRFSAERPKGSFSTLEIQRTEQGDSAMYLCASSLVQAGRDEQFFGPGTRLTVL.

The chain combines TRBV27 with TRBJ2-3; D remains unclear. V lost 3 bases and J lost 1, with 14 bases in between. The CDR3 is 16 residues long. Germline assignment: CDR1 MNHEY and CDR2 SMNVEV (reference sequence). The CDR3 loop reads CASSFNYGSGTDTQYF. Written as DNA, the CDR3 is TGTGCCAGCAGTTTTAATTACGGTTCGGGCACAGATACGCAGTATTTT.

This rearrangement joins TRBV6-5 to TRBJ2-7, with 7 bases matching TRBD2. Germline V gene lookup returns CDR1 MNHEY and CDR2 SVGAGI. The length of the CDR3 is 13 residues. V lost 8 bases to trimming and J lost 3 bases; unmatched junction nucleotides: 7. This CDR3 is CASRAGHLYEQYF. The DNA of the CDR3 is TGTGCCAGCCGAGCGGGGCATCTCTACGAGCAGTACTTC.